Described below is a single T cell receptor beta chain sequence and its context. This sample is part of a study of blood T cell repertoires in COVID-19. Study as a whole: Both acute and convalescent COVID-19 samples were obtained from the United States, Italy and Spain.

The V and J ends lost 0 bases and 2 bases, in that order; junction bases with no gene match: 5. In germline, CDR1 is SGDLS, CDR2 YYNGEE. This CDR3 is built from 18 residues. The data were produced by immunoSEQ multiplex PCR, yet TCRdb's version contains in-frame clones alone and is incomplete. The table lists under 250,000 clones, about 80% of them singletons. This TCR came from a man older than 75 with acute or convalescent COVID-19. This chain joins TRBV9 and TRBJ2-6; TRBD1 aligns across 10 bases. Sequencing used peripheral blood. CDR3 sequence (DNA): TGTGCCAGCAGCGTAGAGCAGGGACAGGGGCCTGGGGCCAACGTCCTGACTTTC. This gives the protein CASSVEQGQGPGANVLTF.